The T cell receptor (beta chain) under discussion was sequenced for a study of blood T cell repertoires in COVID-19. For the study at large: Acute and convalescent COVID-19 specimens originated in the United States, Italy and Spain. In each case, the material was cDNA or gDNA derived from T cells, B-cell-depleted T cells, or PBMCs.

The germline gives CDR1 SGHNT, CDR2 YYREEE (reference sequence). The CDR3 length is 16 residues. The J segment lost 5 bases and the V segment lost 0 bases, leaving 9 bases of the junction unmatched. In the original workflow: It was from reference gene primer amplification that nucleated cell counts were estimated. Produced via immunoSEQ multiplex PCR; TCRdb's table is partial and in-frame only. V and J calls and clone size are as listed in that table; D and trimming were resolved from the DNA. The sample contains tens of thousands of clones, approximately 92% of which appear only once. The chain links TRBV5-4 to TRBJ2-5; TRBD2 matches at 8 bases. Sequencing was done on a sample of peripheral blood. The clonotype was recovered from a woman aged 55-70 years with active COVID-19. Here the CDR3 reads CASSLAGGAAGETQYF. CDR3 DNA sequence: TGTGCCAGCAGCTTGGCCGGGGGGGCCGCGGGGGAGACCCAGTACTTC.